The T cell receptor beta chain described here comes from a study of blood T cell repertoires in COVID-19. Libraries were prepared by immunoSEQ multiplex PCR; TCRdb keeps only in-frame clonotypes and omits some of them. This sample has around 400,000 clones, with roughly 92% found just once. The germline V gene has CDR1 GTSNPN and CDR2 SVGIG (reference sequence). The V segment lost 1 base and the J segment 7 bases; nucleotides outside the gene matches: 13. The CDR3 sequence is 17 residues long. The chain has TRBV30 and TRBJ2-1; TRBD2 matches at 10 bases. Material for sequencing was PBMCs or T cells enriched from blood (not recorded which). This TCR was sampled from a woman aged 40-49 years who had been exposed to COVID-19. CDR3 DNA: TGTGCCTGGAGTGGTTCCGGGACTAGCGTACTACGGAATGAGCAGTTCTTC. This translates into CAWSGSGTSVLRNEQFF.